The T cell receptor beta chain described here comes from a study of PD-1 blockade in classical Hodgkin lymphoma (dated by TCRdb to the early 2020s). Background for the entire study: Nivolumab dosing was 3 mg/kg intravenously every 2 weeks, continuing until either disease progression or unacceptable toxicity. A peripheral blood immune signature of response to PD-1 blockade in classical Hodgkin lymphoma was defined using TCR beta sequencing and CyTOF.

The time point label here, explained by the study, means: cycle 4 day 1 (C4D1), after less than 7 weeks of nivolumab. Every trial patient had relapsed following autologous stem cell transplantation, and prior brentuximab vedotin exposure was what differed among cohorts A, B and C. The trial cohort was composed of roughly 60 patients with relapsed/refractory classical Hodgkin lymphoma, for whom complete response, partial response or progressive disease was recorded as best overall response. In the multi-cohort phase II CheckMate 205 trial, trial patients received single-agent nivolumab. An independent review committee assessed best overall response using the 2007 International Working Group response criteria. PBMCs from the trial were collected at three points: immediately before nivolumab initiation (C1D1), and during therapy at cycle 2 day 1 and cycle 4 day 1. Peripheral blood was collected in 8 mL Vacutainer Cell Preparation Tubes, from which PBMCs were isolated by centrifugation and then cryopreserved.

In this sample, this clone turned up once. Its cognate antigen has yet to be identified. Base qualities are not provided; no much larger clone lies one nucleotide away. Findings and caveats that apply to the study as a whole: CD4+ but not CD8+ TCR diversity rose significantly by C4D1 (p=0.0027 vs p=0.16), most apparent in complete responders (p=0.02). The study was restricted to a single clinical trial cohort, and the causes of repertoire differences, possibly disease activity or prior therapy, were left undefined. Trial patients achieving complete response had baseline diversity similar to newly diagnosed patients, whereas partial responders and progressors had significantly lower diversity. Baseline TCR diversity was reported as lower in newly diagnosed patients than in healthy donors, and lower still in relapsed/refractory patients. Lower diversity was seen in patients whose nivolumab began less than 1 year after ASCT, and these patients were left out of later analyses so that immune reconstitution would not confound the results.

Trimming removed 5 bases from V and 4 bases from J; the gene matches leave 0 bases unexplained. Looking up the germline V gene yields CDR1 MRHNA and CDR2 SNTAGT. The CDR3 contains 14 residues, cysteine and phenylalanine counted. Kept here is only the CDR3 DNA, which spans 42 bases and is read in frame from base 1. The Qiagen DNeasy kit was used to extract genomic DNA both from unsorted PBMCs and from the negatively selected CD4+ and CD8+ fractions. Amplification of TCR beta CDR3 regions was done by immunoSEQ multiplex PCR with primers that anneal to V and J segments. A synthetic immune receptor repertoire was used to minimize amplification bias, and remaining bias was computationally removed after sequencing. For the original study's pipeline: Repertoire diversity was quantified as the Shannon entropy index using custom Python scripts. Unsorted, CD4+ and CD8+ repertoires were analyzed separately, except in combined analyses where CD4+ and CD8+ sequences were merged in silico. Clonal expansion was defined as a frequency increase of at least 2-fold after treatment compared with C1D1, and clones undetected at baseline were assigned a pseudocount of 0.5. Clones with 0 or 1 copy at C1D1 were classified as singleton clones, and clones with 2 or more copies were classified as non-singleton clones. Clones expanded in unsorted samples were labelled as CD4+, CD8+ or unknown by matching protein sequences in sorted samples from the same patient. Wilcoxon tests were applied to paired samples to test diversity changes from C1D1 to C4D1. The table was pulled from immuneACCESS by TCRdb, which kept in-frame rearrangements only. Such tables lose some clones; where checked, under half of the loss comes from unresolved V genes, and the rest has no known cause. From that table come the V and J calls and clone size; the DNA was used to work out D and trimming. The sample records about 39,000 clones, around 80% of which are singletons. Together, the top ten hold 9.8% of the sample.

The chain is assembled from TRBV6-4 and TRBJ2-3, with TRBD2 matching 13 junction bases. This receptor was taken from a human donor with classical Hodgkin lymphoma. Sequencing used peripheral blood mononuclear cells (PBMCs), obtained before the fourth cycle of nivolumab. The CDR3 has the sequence CASSTSGGADTQYF. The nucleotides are TGTGCCAGCAGTACTAGCGGGGGGGCAGATACGCAGTATTTT.